These T cell receptor beta chains were read from a single sample in a study of blood T cell repertoires in COVID-19. Produced via immunoSEQ multiplex PCR; TCRdb's table is partial and in-frame only. Of over 95,000 clones listed, more than 75% are singletons. The specimen was peripheral blood. The receptors shown here come from a man aged 35 to 55 with acute or convalescent COVID-19. Each CDR3 is given with its conserved first and last residue. The order of the fields is D gene, clone size, V gene, J gene, CDR3 DNA, CDR3 protein. D genes are given only for firm matches. Some rows mark clone size as missing; the rest say once, few, many or name a class of expanded clone.

>TRBD2|NA|TRBV19|TRBJ2-2
TGTGCCAGTAGTAATCTACTAGCGGCCTTCACCGGGGAGCTGTTTTTT
CASSNLLAAFTGELFF
>TRBD1|NA|TRBV28|TRBJ1-6
TGTGCCAGCAGTGGATCAGGGACAGGCCGATATAATTCACCCCTCCACTTT
CASSGSGTGRYNSPLHF
>NA|NA|TRBV30|TRBJ1-2
TGTGCCTGGAGTGGGGCTTCTTATGGCTACACCTTC
CAWSGASYGYTF
>NA|once|TRBV7-8|TRBJ2-1
TGTGCCAGCAGCTTGGTGACTGCGAATGAGCAGTTCTTC
CASSLVTANEQFF
>TRBD1|NA|TRBV2|TRBJ2-2
TGTGCCAGCAGTGTCCCCACAGGGGCTACTAGGAACACCGGGGAGCTGTTTTTT
CASSVPTGATRNTGELFF
>TRBD2|NA|TRBV9|TRBJ2-3
TGTGCCAGCAGCGTAACTCTTAGCGGGGGGGGCACAGATACGCAGTATTTT
CASSVTLSGGGTDTQYF
>TRBD1|NA|TRBV7-2|TRBJ2-7
TGTGCCAGCAGCCCCGGGACAGGGGGGTCCGAGCAGTACTTC
CASSPGTGGSEQYF
>TRBD2|NA|TRBV27|TRBJ2-7
TGTGCCAGCAGTAGGGCGGGAGGGGTCTACGAGCAGTACTTC
CASSRAGGVYEQYF
>TRBD1|NA|TRBV6-2/TRBV6-3|TRBJ1-1
TGTGCCAGCAGCCTTGACAGGGTAGAAGCTTTCTTT
CASSLDRVEAFF
>NA|NA|TRBV7-2|TRBJ1-2
TGTGCCAGCAGCCCCGGAGGGCCAGGGAACTATGGCTACACCTTC
CASSPGGPGNYGYTF
>NA|NA|TRBV7-9|TRBJ2-7
TGTGCCAGCAGCTTAGCGGTGAGGAGGGAGCAGTACTTC
CASSLAVRREQYF
>NA|NA|TRBV7-9|TRBJ2-3
TGTGCCAGCAGCCTTTCTGAGGGGCGGGGTACGCAGTATTTT
CASSLSEGRGTQYF
>TRBD1|NA|TRBV24-1|TRBJ1-2
TGTGCCACCAGTGATTTGGGCAGGGGGGCCTATGGCTACACCTTC
CATSDLGRGAYGYTF
>TRBD1|NA|TRBV7-9|TRBJ2-3
TGTGCCACCGGACAGGACTTCGGGGATACGCAGTATTTT
CATGQDFGDTQYF
>TRBD2|NA|TRBV7-3|TRBJ2-1
TGTGCCAGCAGCTCCACCGGGACTAGCGGGAAACATGAGCAGTTCTTC
CASSSTGTSGKHEQFF
>NA|few|TRBV18|TRBJ2-1
TGTGCCAGCTCACCGTTGGAGGGAAGTGTTAACGAGCAGTTCTTC
CASSPLEGSVNEQFF
>TRBD2|once|TRBV19|TRBJ2-3
TGTGCCAGTAGTCCTAGACTAGCGGGGGTTACAGATACGCAGTATTTT
CASSPRLAGVTDTQYF
>TRBD2|NA|TRBV9|TRBJ2-1
TGTGCCAGCAGCGGACCGGGACTAGCGTACAATGAGCAGTTCTTC
CASSGPGLAYNEQFF
>NA|NA|TRBV2|TRBJ1-1
TGTGCCAGCAGTCATTCTCCGGGGGGGCGGACTGAAGCTTTCTTT
CASSHSPGGRTEAFF
>NA|NA|TRBV30|TRBJ1-2
TGTGCCTGGAGTGCCCCCCGGGGGGGTAACCTCTATGGCTACACCTTC
CAWSAPRGGNLYGYTF
>NA|NA|TRBV6-5|TRBJ1-1
TGTGCCAGCAGTTATCGCGGAGCAGGGACTGAAGCTTTCTTT
CASSYRGAGTEAFF
>TRBD1|NA|TRBV11-2|TRBJ2-3
TGTGCCAGCAGCTTAGTCTGGGTGACAGGGGTTACAGATACGCAGTATTTT
CASSLVWVTGVTDTQYF
>TRBD1|NA|TRBV7-8|TRBJ2-7
TGTGCCAGCAGCCGTCTGGACAGGAATCAGGTCTACGAGCAGTACTTC
CASSRLDRNQVYEQYF
>TRBD1|NA|TRBV19|TRBJ1-1
TGTGCCAGTACCTGGGACAGGGAAGGAATTGCTGAAGCTTTCTTT
CASTWDREGIAEAFF
>NA|NA|TRBV5-4|TRBJ2-3
TGTGCCAGCAGCTTTAAAAACTTCGATAGCACAGATACGCAGTATTTT
CASSFKNFDSTDTQYF
>TRBD1|NA|TRBV6-5|TRBJ1-5
TGTGCCAGCAGTACAGACAGGGGGCTGTCCCAGCATTTT
CASSTDRGLSQHF
>NA|NA|TRBV7-8|TRBJ1-5
TGTGCCAGCAGCATAGGGTCACAGGGAGGGAGTCAGCCCCAGCATTTT
CASSIGSQGGSQPQHF
>TRBD1|NA|TRBV5-4|TRBJ1-5
TGTGCCAGCAGCTTGGATGGACAGGGTGACCAGCCCCAGCATTTT
CASSLDGQGDQPQHF
>NA|NA|TRBV6-5|TRBJ1-2
TGTGCCAGTAAGGATCACGGGGGGGGCCTCGGAGGCTACACCTTC
CASKDHGGGLGGYTF
>NA|few|TRBV7-3|TRBJ2-3
TGTGCCAGCAGCTTAGCGGGGAACCCCCCAGATACGCAGTATTTT
CASSLAGNPPDTQYF
>TRBD1|NA|TRBV24-1|TRBJ2-5
TGTGCCACCAGTGATTTGAAGGGGGCGAGGGAGACCCAGTACTTC
CATSDLKGARETQYF
>TRBD1|few|TRBV2|TRBJ2-7
TGTGCCAGCAGTTTAACCGGGACAGGGGAAACCTACGAGCAGTACTTC
CASSLTGTGETYEQYF
>NA|NA|TRBV3-1/TRBV3-2|TRBJ2-2
TGTGCCAGCAGCCAGATCGGGGGGGAGCTGTTTTTT
CASSQIGGELFF
>NA|NA|TRBV9|TRBJ1-6
TGTGCCTCAGGGCAGGGTAATTCACCCCTCCACTTT
CASGQGNSPLHF
>NA|NA|TRBV12-3/TRBV12-4|TRBJ1-6
TGTGCCAGCAGTTTACCCCCAGGTTCACCCCTCCACTTT
CASSLPPGSPLHF
>NA|NA|TRBV18|TRBJ1-1
TGTGCCAGCTCACCACGGACAGTAGGGACTGAAGCTTTCTTT
CASSPRTVGTEAFF
>TRBD1|NA|TRBV19|TRBJ1-2
TGTGCCAGTAGCCGGGACAGAGGAGACTATGGCTACACCTTC
CASSRDRGDYGYTF
>NA|NA|TRBV20-1|TRBJ1-2
TGCAGTGCCCCCCTGACTGGTGGCTACACCTTC
CSAPLTGGYTF
>TRBD2|NA|TRBV24-1|TRBJ2-3
TGTGCCACCAGAGCTAGCGGCTCCGATACGCAGTATTTT
CATRASGSDTQYF
>TRBD1|NA|TRBV7-9|TRBJ1-1
TGTGCCAGCAGCTTCCGGACAGGGGTTAACACTGAAGCTTTCTTT
CASSFRTGVNTEAFF
>NA|NA|TRBV4-1|TRBJ1-3
TGCGCCAGCAGCCAAGTGGGGCCGGTCTCTGGAAACACCATATATTTT
CASSQVGPVSGNTIYF
>TRBD1|NA|TRBV5-1|TRBJ1-6
TGCGCCAGCAGCTTGGACAATGACAGGGATAATTCACCCCTCCACTTT
CASSLDNDRDNSPLHF
>TRBD1|NA|TRBV9|TRBJ2-1
TGTGCCAGCAGCGTAGATGGGACAGGGTTTAAGAATGAGCAGTTCTTC
CASSVDGTGFKNEQFF
>TRBD1|few|TRBV19|TRBJ2-7
TGTGCCAGTAGTATTAAGGGAGGGACAGGGGGCGGAATCTACGAGCAGTACTTC
CASSIKGGTGGGIYEQYF
>NA|once|TRBV7-9|TRBJ1-2
TGTGCCAGCAGCCCGACATTTTGGGGGGGGAAGATGGGCTATGGCTACACCTTC
CASSPTFWGGKMGYGYTF
>NA|NA|TRBV7-2|TRBJ1-2
TGTGCCAGCAGCCCGTCAGCCTCCGGGACAAGGGGGTTCTACTATGGCTACACCTTC
CASSPSASGTRGFYYGYTF